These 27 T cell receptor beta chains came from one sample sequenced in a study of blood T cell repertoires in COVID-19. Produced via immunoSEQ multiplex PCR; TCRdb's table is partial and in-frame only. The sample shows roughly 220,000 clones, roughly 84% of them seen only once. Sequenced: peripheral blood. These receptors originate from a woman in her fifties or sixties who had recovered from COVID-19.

CDR3 DNA sequence: TGTGCCAGCAGGGACCGGGACTACGAGCAGTACTTC. Its protein product is CASRDRDYEQYF. The chain employs TRBV2 and TRBJ2-7, with D maybe TRBD2 (5 bases). Looked up from germline, CDR1 is SNHLY and CDR2 is FYNNEI. With 6 bases removed from V and 3 bases from J, the gap between germline ends came to 9 bases. The CDR3 extends over 12 amino acids.

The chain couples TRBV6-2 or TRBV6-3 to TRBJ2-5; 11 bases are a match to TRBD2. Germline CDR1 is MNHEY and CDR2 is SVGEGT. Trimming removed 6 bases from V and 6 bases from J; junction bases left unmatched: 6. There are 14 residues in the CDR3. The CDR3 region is CASSLTSGGKTQYF. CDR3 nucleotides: TGTGCCAGCAGCCTCACTAGCGGGGGAAAGACCCAGTACTTC.

CDR3 DNA: TGCAGCGTTGGGGGCCGAGACGATACACGACCCTACGAGCAGTACTTC. It translates to CSVGGRDDTRPYEQYF. The chain has TRBV29-1 and TRBJ2-7, with TRBD1 as a possible D gene (5 bases). V lost 4 bases and J lost 2, with 21 bases in between. Looked up from germline, CDR1 is SQVTM and CDR2 is ANQGSEA. The CDR3 spans 16 residues.

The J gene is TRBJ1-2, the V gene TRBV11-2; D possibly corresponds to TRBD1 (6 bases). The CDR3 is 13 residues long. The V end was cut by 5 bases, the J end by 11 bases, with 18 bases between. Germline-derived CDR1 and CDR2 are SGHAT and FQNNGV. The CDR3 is CASSPQQGRRYTF. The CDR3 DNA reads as TGTGCCAGCAGCCCGCAACAGGGTAGAAGGTACACCTTC.

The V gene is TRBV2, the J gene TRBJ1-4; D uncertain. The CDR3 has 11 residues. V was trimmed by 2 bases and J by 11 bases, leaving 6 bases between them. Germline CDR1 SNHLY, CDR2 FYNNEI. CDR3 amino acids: CASSETRKLFF. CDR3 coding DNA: TGTGCCAGCAGTGAAACGCGTAAACTGTTTTTT.

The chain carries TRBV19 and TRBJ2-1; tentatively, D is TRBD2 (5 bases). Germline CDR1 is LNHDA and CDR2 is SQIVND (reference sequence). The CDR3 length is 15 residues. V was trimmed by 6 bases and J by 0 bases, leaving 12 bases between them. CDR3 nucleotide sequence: TGTGCCAGTAGACCCCCGGGGAGCTCCTACAATGAGCAGTTCTTC. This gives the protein CASRPPGSSYNEQFF.

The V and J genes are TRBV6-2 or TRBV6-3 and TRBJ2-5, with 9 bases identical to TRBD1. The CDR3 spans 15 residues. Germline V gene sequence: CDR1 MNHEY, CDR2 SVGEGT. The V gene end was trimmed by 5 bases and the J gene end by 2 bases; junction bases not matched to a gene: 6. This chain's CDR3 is CASSVGQGRQETQYF. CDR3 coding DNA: TGTGCCAGCAGTGTCGGACAGGGGAGGCAAGAGACCCAGTACTTC.

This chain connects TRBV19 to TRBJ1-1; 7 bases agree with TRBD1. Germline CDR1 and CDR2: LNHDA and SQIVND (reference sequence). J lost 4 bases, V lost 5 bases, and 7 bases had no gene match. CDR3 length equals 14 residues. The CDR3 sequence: CASSPTGPLTEAFF. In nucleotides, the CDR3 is TGTGCCAGTAGTCCGACAGGGCCGCTCACTGAAGCTTTCTTT. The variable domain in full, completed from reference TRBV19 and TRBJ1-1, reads DGGITQSPKYLFRKEGQNVTLSCEQNLNHDAMYWYRQDPGQGLRLIYYSQIVNDFQKGDIAEGYSVSREKKESFPLTVTSAQKNPTAFYLCASSPTGPLTEAFFGQGTRLTVV.

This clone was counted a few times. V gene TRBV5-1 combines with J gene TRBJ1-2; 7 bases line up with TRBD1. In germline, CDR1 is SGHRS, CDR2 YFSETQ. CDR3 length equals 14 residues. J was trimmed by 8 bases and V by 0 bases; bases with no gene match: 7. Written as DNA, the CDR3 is TGCGCCAGCAGCTTGGCATCGAGGGGGCGAGGCTACACCTTC. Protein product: CASSLASRGRGYTF.

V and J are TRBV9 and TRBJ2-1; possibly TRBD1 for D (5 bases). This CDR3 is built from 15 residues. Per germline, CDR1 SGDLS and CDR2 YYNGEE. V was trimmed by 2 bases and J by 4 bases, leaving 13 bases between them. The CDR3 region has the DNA TGTGCCAGCAGCGTCCGAGACAGAAGTTACAATGAGCAGTTCTTC. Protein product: CASSVRDRSYNEQFF.

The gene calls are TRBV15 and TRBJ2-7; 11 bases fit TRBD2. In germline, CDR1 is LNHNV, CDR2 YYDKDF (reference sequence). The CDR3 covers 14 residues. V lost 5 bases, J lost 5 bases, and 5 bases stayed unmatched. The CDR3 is CATSGRLAGHEQYF. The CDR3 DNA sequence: TGTGCCACCAGCGGAAGACTAGCGGGGCACGAGCAGTACTTC.

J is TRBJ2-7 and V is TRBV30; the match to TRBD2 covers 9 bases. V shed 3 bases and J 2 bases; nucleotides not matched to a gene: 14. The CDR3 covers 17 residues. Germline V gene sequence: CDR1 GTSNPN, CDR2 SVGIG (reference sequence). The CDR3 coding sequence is TGTGCCTGGAGACGGACAGCCTCGCGGGGGGGGGCCTACGAGCAGTACTTC. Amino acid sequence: CAWRRTASRGGAYEQYF.

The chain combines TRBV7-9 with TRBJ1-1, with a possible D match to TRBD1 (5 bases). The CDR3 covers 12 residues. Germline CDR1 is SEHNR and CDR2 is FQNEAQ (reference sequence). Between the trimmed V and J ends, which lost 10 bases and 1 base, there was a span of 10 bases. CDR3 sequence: CAIGQGNTEAFF. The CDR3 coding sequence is TGTGCCATCGGACAAGGGAACACTGAAGCTTTCTTT.

The CDR3 nucleotides are TGTGCCAGTAGTGAACGACAGGGGGCCACCGGGGAGCTGTTTTTT. Amino acids: CASSERQGATGELFF. The V call is TRBV19, the J call TRBJ2-2, with 10 positions matching TRBD1. The CDR3 has 15 amino acids. CDR1 is LNHDA, CDR2 SQIVND, per germline (reference sequence). J lost 4 bases, V lost 5 bases, and 4 bases had no gene match.

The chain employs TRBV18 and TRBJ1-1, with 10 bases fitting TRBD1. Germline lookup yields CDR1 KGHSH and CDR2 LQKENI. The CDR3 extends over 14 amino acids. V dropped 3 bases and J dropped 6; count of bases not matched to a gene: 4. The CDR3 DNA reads TGTGCCAGCTCACCGGGACAGGGGACCTCTGAAGCTTTCTTT. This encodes CASSPGQGTSEAFF. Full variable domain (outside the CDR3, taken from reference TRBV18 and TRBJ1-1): NAGVMQNPRHLVRRRGQEARLRCSPMKGHSHVYWYRQLPEEGLKFMVYLQKENIIDESGMPKERFSAEFPKEGPSILRIQQVVRGDSAAYFCASSPGQGTSEAFFGQGTRLTVV.

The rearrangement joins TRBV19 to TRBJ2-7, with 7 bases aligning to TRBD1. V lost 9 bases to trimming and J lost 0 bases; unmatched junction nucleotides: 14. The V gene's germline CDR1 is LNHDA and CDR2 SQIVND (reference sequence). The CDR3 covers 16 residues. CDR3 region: CASQPGQPTLSYEQYF. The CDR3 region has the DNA TGTGCCAGCCAGCCGGGACAGCCAACTCTCTCCTACGAGCAGTACTTC.

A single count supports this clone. CDR3 nucleotides: TGTGCCAGCAGCTTAAGTAGCCTAGCGGGGGAGACGCAGTATTTT. This translates into CASSLSSLAGETQYF. This rearrangement joins TRBV11-3 to TRBJ2-3; 10 bases fit TRBD2. The CDR3 is 15 amino acids. The ends lost 2 bases at V and 9 bases at J; junction bases unmatched: 8. Germline CDR1 is SGHNT and CDR2 is YENEEA.

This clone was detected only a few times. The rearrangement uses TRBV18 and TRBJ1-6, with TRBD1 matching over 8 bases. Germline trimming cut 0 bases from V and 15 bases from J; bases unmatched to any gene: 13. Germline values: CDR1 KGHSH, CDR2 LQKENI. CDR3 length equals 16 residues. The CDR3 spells CASSPPDRGPGGGLHF. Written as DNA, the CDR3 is TGTGCCAGCTCACCACCCGACAGGGGCCCTGGGGGGGGCCTCCACTTT.

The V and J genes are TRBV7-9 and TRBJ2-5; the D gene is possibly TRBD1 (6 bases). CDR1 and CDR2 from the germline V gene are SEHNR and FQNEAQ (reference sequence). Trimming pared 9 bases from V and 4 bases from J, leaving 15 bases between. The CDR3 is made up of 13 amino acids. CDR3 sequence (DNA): TGTGCCAGTCTTAGACAGGCGGGAGAGACCCAGTACTTC. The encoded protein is CASLRQAGETQYF.

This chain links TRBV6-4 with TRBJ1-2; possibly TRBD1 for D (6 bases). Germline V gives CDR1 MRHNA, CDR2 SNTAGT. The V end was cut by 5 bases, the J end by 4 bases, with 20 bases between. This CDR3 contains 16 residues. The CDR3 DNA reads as TGTGCCAGCAGTCCCGCTGGGACACCCAGGGCCTATGGCTACACCTTC. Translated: CASSPAGTPRAYGYTF.

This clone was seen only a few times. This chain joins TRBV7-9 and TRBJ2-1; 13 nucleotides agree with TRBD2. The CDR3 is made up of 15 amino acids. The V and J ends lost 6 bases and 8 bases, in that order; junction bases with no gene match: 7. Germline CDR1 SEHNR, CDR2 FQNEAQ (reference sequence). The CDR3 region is CASSSTSGGQDEQFF. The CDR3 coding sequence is TGTGCCAGCAGTTCGACTAGCGGGGGGCAGGATGAGCAGTTCTTC.

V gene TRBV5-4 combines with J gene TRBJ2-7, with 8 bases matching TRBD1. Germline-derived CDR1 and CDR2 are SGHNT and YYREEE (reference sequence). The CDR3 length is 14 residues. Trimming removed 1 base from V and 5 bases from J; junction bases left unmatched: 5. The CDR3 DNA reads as TGTGCCAGCAGCTTGACGCAGGGGGCACACGAGCAGTACTTC. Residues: CASSLTQGAHEQYF.

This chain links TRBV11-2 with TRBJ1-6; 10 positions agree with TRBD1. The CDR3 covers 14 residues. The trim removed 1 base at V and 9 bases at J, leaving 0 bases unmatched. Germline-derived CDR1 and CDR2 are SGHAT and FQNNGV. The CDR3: CASSLGQGASPLHF. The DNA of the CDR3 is TGTGCCAGCAGCTTAGGACAGGGGGCTTCACCCCTCCACTTT. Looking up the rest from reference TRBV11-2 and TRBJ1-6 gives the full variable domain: EAGVAQSPRYKIIEKRQSVAFWCNPISGHATLYWYQQILGQGPKLLIQFQNNGVVDDSQLPKDRFSAERLKGVDSTLKIQPAKLEDSAVYLCASSLGQGASPLHFGNGTRLTVT.

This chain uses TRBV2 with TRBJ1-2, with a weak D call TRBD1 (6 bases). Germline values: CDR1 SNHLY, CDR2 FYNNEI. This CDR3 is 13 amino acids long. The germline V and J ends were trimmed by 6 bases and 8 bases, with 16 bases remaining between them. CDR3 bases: TGTGCCAGCAGGTTAATGGGGGCGGAGGGCTACACCTTC. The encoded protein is CASRLMGAEGYTF. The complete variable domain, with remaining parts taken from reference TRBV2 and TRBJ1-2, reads EPEVTQTPSHQVTQMGQEVILRCVPISNHLYFYWYRQILGQKVEFLVSFYNNEISEKSEIFDDQFSVERPDGSNFTLKIRSTKLEDSAMYFCASRLMGAEGYTFGSGTRLTVV.

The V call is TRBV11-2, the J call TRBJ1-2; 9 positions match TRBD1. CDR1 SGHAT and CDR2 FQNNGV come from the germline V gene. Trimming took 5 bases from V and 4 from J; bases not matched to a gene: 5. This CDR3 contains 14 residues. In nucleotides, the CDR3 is TGTGCCAGCAGCCCTACGACAGGGGGCTATGGCTACACCTTC. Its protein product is CASSPTTGGYGYTF.

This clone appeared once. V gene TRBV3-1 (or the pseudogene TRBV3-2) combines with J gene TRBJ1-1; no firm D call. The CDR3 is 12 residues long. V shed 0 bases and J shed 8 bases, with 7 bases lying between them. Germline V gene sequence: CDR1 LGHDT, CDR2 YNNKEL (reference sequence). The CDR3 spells CASSQDPQEAFF. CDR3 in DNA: TGTGCCAGCAGCCAAGACCCTCAGGAAGCTTTCTTT.

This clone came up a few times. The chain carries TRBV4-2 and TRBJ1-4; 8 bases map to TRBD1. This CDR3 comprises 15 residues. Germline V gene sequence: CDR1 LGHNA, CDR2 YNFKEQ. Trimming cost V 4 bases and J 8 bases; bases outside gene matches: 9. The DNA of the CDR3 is TGTGCCAGCAGCCCCCGGGCAGGGGGCATGGAAAAACTGTTTTTT. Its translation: CASSPRAGGMEKLFF.